This T cell receptor beta chain was profiled in a study of OX40 agonist ivuxolimab in advanced cancers. Concerning the study at large: Ivuxolimab was an agonistic, fully human IgG2 monoclonal antibody directed against OX40 (CD134), a costimulatory receptor. Intravenous ivuxolimab was administered to patients every 2 weeks at six dose levels: 0.01, 0.1, 0.3, 1.5, 3 and 10 mg/kg. Peripheral TCRbeta sequencing was intended to test whether TCR sequence diversity was altered and clonal T-cell expansion was caused by ivuxolimab. Among the approximately 50 dose-escalation patients, around 20 had hepatocellular carcinoma, around 15 melanoma, 9 renal cell carcinoma and 9 head and neck cancer. Patients were allowed to have had prior anti-PD-1, anti-PD-L1 or anti-CTLA-4 therapy, and around 37% of the dose-escalation patients had previously received checkpoint inhibitors. In the dose-escalation cohort, roughly 80% of patients were male, and the mean age was around 60 years, with a range of roughly 20 to 79. The monotherapy dose-escalation portion (N ≈ 55 patients) of the phase I ivuxolimab trial is reported in the paper. Partial responses occurred in three dose-escalation patients, of whom one had hepatocellular carcinoma and two had cutaneous melanoma. Overall study results and their limits: In the 0.1-3.0 mg/kg groups, partial responders were among the patients with the lowest normalized peripheral clonal expansion, particularly in CD8+ T cells. Clonal expansion of both CD4+ and CD8+ blood T cells was observed from baseline to week 6 at doses 0.1 to 3.0 mg/kg. The antigen specificity of the clonally expanded peripheral T cells was not determined. Low levels of normalized T-cell clonal expansion were also seen in some nonresponding patients. After ivuxolimab, expanded clones were on average more numerous among CD8+ T cells than among CD4+ T cells.

Via the germline V gene (reference sequence), CDR1 is LNHDA and CDR2 SQIVND. V loses 4 bases, J loses 4 bases, and the germline ends lie 19 bases apart. CDR3 length: 16 amino acids, cysteine to phenylalanine. The only DNA kept is the CDR3, 48 bases in frame from the first base. Concerning this clone itself: Its antigen is currently not known. Base-call qualities are not available, and no considerably larger clone is one nucleotide away.

Genomic DNA was extracted from sorted cells for sequencing of the TCRbeta CDR3 region. TCRbeta CDR3 regions were sequenced using the immunoSEQ Assay. The table comes from immuneACCESS by way of TCRdb, which keeps in-frame sequences with V and J called. Part of the clones is missing from these tables; in studies checked, under half for an unresolved V gene and the rest for unknown reasons. The sample includes 40,000 to 45,000 clones, with 82% observed a single time. Of the sample, approximately 25% is held by the ten largest clones. Patients with autoimmune disease history or receiving systemic immunosuppression were excluded from the trial. Peripheral blood for TCR sequencing was collected from all dose cohorts at baseline, on cycle 4 day 1, and on cycle 7 day 1. Samples were obtained from an open-label, multicenter, first-in-human phase I dose-escalation trial of ivuxolimab. Adults with locally advanced or metastatic melanoma, renal cell, hepatocellular, or head and neck squamous cell carcinoma were enrolled in the trial. Before TCR sequencing, CD4+ T cells and CD8+ T cells were sorted from peripheral blood as separate populations.

The sequence derives from an adult with an advanced solid tumor such as melanoma, head and neck, liver or kidney cancer. This sample comprised CD4+ or CD8+ T cells sorted from blood, obtained in a trial of the OX40 agonist ivuxolimab. The V and J segments used are TRBV19 and TRBJ2-5; tentative D gene TRBD1, with 5 bases matching. This receptor carries the CDR3 CASSRTRTTIGETQYF. The DNA reads as follows: TGTGCCAGTAGTAGGACAAGGACAACGATCGGAGAGACCCAGTACTTC.